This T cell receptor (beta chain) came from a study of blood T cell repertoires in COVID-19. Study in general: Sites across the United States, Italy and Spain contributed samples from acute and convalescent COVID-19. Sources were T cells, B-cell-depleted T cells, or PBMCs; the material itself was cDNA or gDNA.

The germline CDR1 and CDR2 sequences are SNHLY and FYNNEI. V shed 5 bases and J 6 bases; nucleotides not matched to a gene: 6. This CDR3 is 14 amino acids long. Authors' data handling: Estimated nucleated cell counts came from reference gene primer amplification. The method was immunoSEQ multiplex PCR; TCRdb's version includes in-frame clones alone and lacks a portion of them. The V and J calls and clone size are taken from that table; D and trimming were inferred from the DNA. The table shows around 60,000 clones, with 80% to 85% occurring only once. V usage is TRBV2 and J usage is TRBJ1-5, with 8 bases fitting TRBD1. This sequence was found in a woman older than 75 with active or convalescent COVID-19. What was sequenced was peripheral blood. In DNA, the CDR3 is TGTGCCAGCAGTCTCCAGGGGACAGGTCAGCCCCAGCATTTT. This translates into CASSLQGTGQPQHF.